This is a list of T cell receptor beta chains from one sample in a study of cytomegalovirus exposure and HLA in healthy donors. The table came from immunoSEQ multiplex PCR; TCRdb's copy has only in-frame clones and leaves some out. This table holds roughly 100,000 clones, around 80% found once. Sequencing input: PBMCs. These receptors were obtained from a man in his forties in good health and CMV-seronegative. Each CDR3 is given with its conserved first and last residue. Each record gives: clone size, V gene, D gene, J gene, CDR3 protein, CDR3 DNA. A D gene is named only where the DNA matches it firmly. Size is omitted from some rows. Given values are once, few, many or a class for expanded clones.

size: once; V: TRBV5-1; D: .; J: TRBJ1-6; CDR3: CASSISGVNSPLHF; DNA: TGCGCCAGCAGCATATCAGGGGTAAATTCACCCCTCCACTTT
size: .; V: TRBV5-1; D: TRBD1; J: TRBJ2-3; CDR3: CASSSWTGAGDTQYF; DNA: TGCGCCAGCAGCTCCTGGACAGGGGCGGGAGATACGCAGTATTTT
size: .; V: TRBV19; D: .; J: TRBJ2-1; CDR3: CASSRTRDNEQFF; DNA: TGTGCCAGTAGTAGAACCCGGGACAATGAGCAGTTCTTC
size: few; V: TRBV7-2; D: TRBD2; J: TRBJ2-1; CDR3: CASSLGSGSSYNEQFF; DNA: TGTGCCAGCAGCTTAGGAAGCGGGAGCTCCTACAATGAGCAGTTCTTC
size: once; V: TRBV5-6; D: .; J: TRBJ1-1; CDR3: CASSLVSEEAFF; DNA: TGTGCCAGCAGCTTGGTGTCGGAGGAAGCTTTCTTT
size: .; V: TRBV11-2; D: .; J: TRBJ2-5; CDR3: CASSVTPRETQYF; DNA: TGTGCCAGCAGCGTCACTCCACGGGAGACCCAGTACTTC
size: .; V: TRBV27; D: .; J: TRBJ1-2; CDR3: CASADPLRAGGGYTF; DNA: TGTGCCAGCGCGGACCCGTTGAGGGCCGGGGGTGGCTACACCTTC
size: .; V: TRBV5-4; D: TRBD1; J: TRBJ1-1; CDR3: CASSPGTGGITEAFF; DNA: TGTGCCAGCAGCCCCGGGACAGGGGGCATCACTGAAGCTTTCTTT
size: .; V: TRBV6-1; D: .; J: TRBJ1-2; CDR3: CASSAVSNYGYTF; DNA: TGTGCCAGCAGTGCAGTGTCTAACTATGGCTACACCTTC
size: .; V: TRBV9; D: TRBD1; J: TRBJ2-7; CDR3: CASSVGQGVYSYEQYF; DNA: TGTGCCAGCAGCGTAGGGCAGGGGGTTTACTCCTACGAGCAGTACTTC
size: few; V: TRBV6-1; D: .; J: TRBJ1-5; CDR3: CASSEGQVRGNQPQHF; DNA: TGTGCCAGCAGTGAAGGACAGGTTCGGGGCAATCAGCCCCAGCATTTT
size: .; V: TRBV7-9; D: TRBD2; J: TRBJ2-2; CDR3: CASSPQKGLATGELFF; DNA: TGTGCCAGCAGCCCACAAAAGGGACTAGCAACCGGGGAGCTGTTTTTT
size: .; V: TRBV4-1; D: .; J: TRBJ1-2; CDR3: CASSQGGSYGYTF; DNA: TGCGCCAGCAGCCAAGGAGGGAGCTATGGCTACACCTTC
size: .; V: TRBV9; D: .; J: TRBJ2-2; CDR3: CASSQLARGGTGELFF; DNA: TGTGCCAGCAGCCAGCTCGCGAGGGGAGGCACCGGGGAGCTGTTTTTT
size: .; V: TRBV15; D: .; J: TRBJ1-1; CDR3: CATSRQGFMNTEAFF; DNA: TGTGCCACCAGCAGACAGGGTTTCATGAACACTGAAGCTTTCTTT
size: .; V: TRBV4-1; D: TRBD2; J: TRBJ2-7; CDR3: CASSFRTSGGYEQYF; DNA: TGCGCCAGCAGCTTCCGGACTAGCGGGGGCTACGAGCAGTACTTC
size: .; V: TRBV6-1; D: TRBD2; J: TRBJ2-7; CDR3: CASSLAVEYEQYF; DNA: TGTGCCAGCAGCCTAGCGGTGGAATACGAGCAGTACTTC
size: few; V: TRBV7-3; D: .; J: TRBJ2-6; CDR3: CASSLRGPLAGANVLTF; DNA: TGTGCCAGCAGCTTACGAGGGCCCTTGGCTGGGGCCAACGTCCTGACTTTC